This record looks at one T cell receptor (beta chain) sequence and its context. This sample was included in a study of control samples from healthy donors and cancer patients. Germline V CDR1 and CDR2: SGHDT, YYEEEE. The CDR3 loop spans 15 amino acids. V dropped 7 bases and J dropped 0 bases, with 15 bases sitting between them. The assay was immunoSEQ multiplex PCR, and TCRdb's table has in-frame clones only and misses some. This sample carries 95,000 to 130,000 clones, more than 75% of them seen once, and the ten largest clones take 2% to 2.5%. The specimen was blood. The source is a woman between 65 and 79 years old in good health. This rearrangement joins TRBV5-6 to TRBJ2-3, with D maybe TRBD1 (5 bases). The DNA for the CDR3 is TGTGCCAGCGCAGACAGAAAAACTAGCACAGATACGCAGTATTTT. Translated: CASADRKTSTDTQYF.